The 22 T cell receptor beta chains reported below all come from one sample, sequenced in a study of shared clonotypes between healthy human individuals. Assay: immunoSEQ multiplex PCR; the TCRdb copy retains only in-frame clones and omits some. The profile shows about 1.1 million clones, 70% to 80% of them singletons. The source material was memory CD4+ T cells from PBMCs. Subset denoted: CD45RA-negative fraction. The receptors come from a man between 18 and 29 years old in good health. Some clones in this sample may be carry-over from other donors' samples.

This chain joins TRBV6-1 and TRBJ2-2, with D tentatively TRBD2 (6 bases). Trimming cost V 9 bases and J 3 bases, with 8 bases left between them. The CDR3 extends over 12 amino acids. Germline loops: CDR1 MNHNS, CDR2 SASEGT. CDR3 sequence: CASAGYTGELFF. The DNA for the CDR3 is TGTGCCAGTGCGGGGTACACCGGGGAGCTGTTTTTT.

The V gene is TRBV5-1, the J gene TRBJ2-6; unclear D gene. CDR3 length: 14 residues. The germline CDR1 and CDR2 sequences are SGHRS and YFSETQ. Trimming took off 4 bases at V and 2 bases at J, with 7 bases between the two ends. CDR3 sequence reads: CASSGQAGANVLTF. The CDR3 coding sequence is TGCGCCAGCAGCGGCCAGGCTGGGGCCAACGTCCTGACTTTC.

This chain connects TRBV6-6 to TRBJ1-1; 10 nucleotides agree with TRBD1. V lost 7 bases and J lost 2; bases outside the gene matches: 10. Germline lookup yields CDR1 MNHNY and CDR2 SVGAGI (reference sequence). This CDR3 has 16 amino acids. DNA of the CDR3: TGTGCCAGCACCCCGGGACAGGGGTTTACAAACACTGAAGCTTTCTTT. It yields the protein CASTPGQGFTNTEAFF.

This clone was detected a few times. Other DNA sequences from this sample encode an identical CDR3 as well. The chain has TRBV18 and TRBJ1-1, with D unresolved. The V and J ends lost 2 bases and 1 base respectively, with 8 bases between them. CDR1 KGHSH and CDR2 LQKENI come from the germline V gene. The CDR3 covers 14 residues. CDR3 amino acids: CASSPGQTNTEAFF. CDR3 bases: TGTGCCAGCTCACCAGGGCAGACGAACACTGAAGCTTTCTTT. Full variable domain (missing parts from reference TRBV18 and TRBJ1-1): NAGVMQNPRHLVRRRGQEARLRCSPMKGHSHVYWYRQLPEEGLKFMVYLQKENIIDESGMPKERFSAEFPKEGPSILRIQQVVRGDSAAYFCASSPGQTNTEAFFGQGTRLTVV.

This clone was found once. The chain uses TRBV6-6 and TRBJ2-1; the D call may be TRBD1 or TRBD2 (6 bases each). Per germline, CDR1 MNHNY and CDR2 SVGAGI (reference sequence). Trimming pared 2 bases from V and 5 bases from J, leaving 13 bases between. This CDR3 is 15 amino acids long. DNA for the CDR3: TGTGCCAGCAGTTACGGGGGCGCGGGAAACAATGAGCAGTTCTTC. This codes for CASSYGGAGNNEQFF.

This chain connects TRBV19 to TRBJ2-2; 14 nucleotides align to TRBD2. V lost 10 bases to trimming and J lost 6 bases; unmatched junction nucleotides: 4. This CDR3 contains 14 residues. Germline lookup yields CDR1 LNHDA and CDR2 SQIVND (reference sequence). In DNA form, the CDR3 reads TGTGCCACAAAGACTAGCGGGAGGGCCGGGGAGCTGTTTTTT. Translated, it gives CATKTSGRAGELFF.

The chain uses TRBV9 and TRBJ2-5; TRBD1 agrees at 12 bases. The trim removed 0 bases at V and 2 bases at J, leaving 5 bases unmatched. CDR3 size: 17 residues. Germline CDR1 reads SGDLS; CDR2 reads YYNGEE. CDR3 DNA: TGTGCCAGCAGCGTAGTCGGGACAGGGGGCGGGCAAGAGACCCAGTACTTC. Amino acid sequence: CASSVVGTGGGQETQYF.

V gene TRBV19 combines with J gene TRBJ2-3; maybe TRBD1 (6 bases). V lost 6 bases and J lost 6, with 13 bases in between. This CDR3 is 13 amino acids long. CDR1 is LNHDA, CDR2 SQIVND, per germline (reference sequence). The CDR3 is CASRPPGADTQYF. CDR3 DNA: TGTGCCAGTAGACCCCCAGGGGCGGATACGCAGTATTTT.

This chain connects TRBV13 to TRBJ2-1; tentatively, D is TRBD2 (5 bases). This CDR3 region has 16 residues. Germline CDR1 reads PRHDT; CDR2 reads FYEKMQ (reference sequence). The V end lost 5 bases, the J end lost 7 bases, and 21 bases lay between the germline ends. The CDR3 DNA is TGTGCCAGCAGCCCCCTCGCACGGGATATCGGTAATGAGCAGTTCTTC. This encodes CASSPLARDIGNEQFF.

This chain uses TRBV6-6 with TRBJ2-3; D perhaps matches TRBD1 (6 bases). This CDR3 has 14 residues. Trimming removed 5 bases at V and 0 bases at J, with 9 bases between. Germline lookup yields CDR1 MNHNY and CDR2 SVGAGI (reference sequence). Here the CDR3 DNA reads TGTGCCAGCAGTAGGACAGATAGCACAGATACGCAGTATTTT. Translating it yields CASSRTDSTDTQYF.

V gene TRBV5-1 combines with J gene TRBJ2-1; 10 bases align to TRBD2. From germline, CDR1 is SGHRS and CDR2 YFSETQ. The CDR3 is 14 residues long. The V gene end was trimmed by 2 bases and the J gene end by 9 bases; junction bases not matched to a gene: 5. CDR3 coding DNA: TGCGCCAGCAGCTTAGCGGGAGGGGTGAGTGAGCAGTTCTTC. Translation: CASSLAGGVSEQFF.

This clone was detected only once. The rearrangement joins TRBV7-2 to TRBJ1-1; D gene ambiguous. Trimming took off 0 bases at V and 1 base at J, with 9 bases between the two ends. Germline-derived CDR1 and CDR2 are SGHTA and FQGNSA. CDR3 length: 15 amino acids. The CDR3 region is CASSLALRPNTEAFF. The CDR3 DNA is TGTGCCAGCAGCTTAGCGCTCCGGCCGAACACTGAAGCTTTCTTT.

This chain connects TRBV5-1 to TRBJ2-2; D is possibly TRBD1 or TRBD2 (6 bases each). The CDR3 length is 15 residues. V was pared by 0 bases and J by 5 bases, with 11 bases between. From germline, CDR1 is SGHRS and CDR2 YFSETQ. The CDR3 coding sequence is TGCGCCAGCAGCTTGGATACAGGGAGGACCGGGGAGCTGTTTTTT. Residues: CASSLDTGRTGELFF. Supplemented by reference TRBV5-1 and TRBJ2-2, the full variable domain reads KAGVTQTPRYLIKTRGQQVTLSCSPISGHRSVSWYQQTPGQGLQFLFEYFSETQRNKGNFPGRFSGRQFSNSRSEMNVSTLELGDSALYLCASSLDTGRTGELFFGEGSRLTVL.

This rearrangement joins TRBV9 to TRBJ2-1; D may be TRBD2 (6 bases). Trimming shortened V by 0 bases and J by 4 bases, and 11 bases separated the two germline ends. Germline V CDR1 and CDR2: SGDLS, YYNGEE. The CDR3 is 15 amino acids. For the CDR3, the DNA is TGTGCCAGCAGCGTAGAACGGGAGTGGTACAATGAGCAGTTCTTC. This codes for CASSVEREWYNEQFF.

This clone came up a few times. The rearrangement uses TRBV10-1 and TRBJ1-2; D is ambiguous. Trimming took off 3 bases at V and 5 bases at J, with 10 bases between the two ends. The CDR3 covers 13 residues. Looked up from germline, CDR1 is WNHNN and CDR2 is SYGVQD (reference sequence). This CDR3 reads CASSEGQSYGYTF. The CDR3 nucleotides are TGCGCCAGCAGTGAAGGGCAGTCTTATGGCTACACCTTC.

The table lists this clone with a count of one. This rearrangement joins TRBV11-3 to TRBJ2-1; D unclear. V was cut by 1 base and J by 10 bases, with 11 bases left in between. This CDR3 has 13 residues. Germline V CDR1 and CDR2: SGHNT, YENEEA. CDR3 sequence (DNA): TGTGCCAGCAGCTTAGTAGAACATGGGGAGCAGTTCTTC. Translation gives CASSLVEHGEQFF.

A single count supports this clone. The chain carries TRBV18 and TRBJ1-1; the D gene is possibly TRBD1 (6 bases). The CDR3 consists of 14 residues. CDR1 and CDR2 (germline): KGHSH, LQKENI. V lost 1 base and J lost 5, with 11 bases in between. The CDR3 here is CASSPQGGGTEAFF. CDR3 DNA: TGTGCCAGCTCACCACAAGGGGGTGGGACTGAAGCTTTCTTT.

This chain joins TRBV7-2 and TRBJ2-1, with 10 bases identical to TRBD1. V trimming: 5 bases; J trimming: 6 bases; junction bases outside the gene matches: 13. This CDR3 has 17 residues. Germline V gene lookup returns CDR1 SGHTA and CDR2 FQGNSA. In nucleotides, the CDR3 is TGTGCCAGCAGCCCCAGGACAGGGGGAGGGCATGGCAATGAGCAGTTCTTC. This gives the protein CASSPRTGGGHGNEQFF.

This clone was seen just once. This rearrangement joins TRBV7-2 to TRBJ2-1; TRBD1 is a possible D gene (6 bases). Germline lookup yields CDR1 SGHTA and CDR2 FQGNSA. V lost 3 bases and J 1 base, leaving 16 bases between the germline ends. CDR3 length: 17 amino acids. CDR3 in DNA: TGTGCCAGCAGCTTTGCATTGGGCAGGGGTTCCTACAATGAGCAGTTCTTC. Protein product: CASSFALGRGSYNEQFF. Full variable domain (remainder filled in from reference TRBV7-2 and TRBJ2-1): GAGVSQSPSNKVTEKGKDVELRCDPISGHTALYWYRQSLGQGLEFLIYFQGNSAPDKSGLPSDRFSAERTGGSVSTLTIQRTQQEDSAVYLCASSFALGRGSYNEQFFGPGTRLTVL.

The V gene is TRBV5-1, the J gene TRBJ2-1; D unclear. This CDR3 is 14 amino acids long. Germline V gene lookup returns CDR1 SGHRS and CDR2 YFSETQ. Trimming shortened V by 4 bases and J by 12 bases, and 20 bases separated the two germline ends. This CDR3 reads CASSTESPLERQFF. The CDR3 nucleotides are TGCGCCAGCAGCACAGAGTCCCCACTTGAGAGGCAGTTCTTC.

This clone came up many times. Different DNA sequences within this sample yield the same CDR3. The chain employs TRBV7-2 and TRBJ1-5; TRBD1 matches 9 bases. The V segment lost 5 bases and the J segment 7 bases; nucleotides outside the gene matches: 6. The CDR3 covers 14 residues. Germline loops: CDR1 SGHTA, CDR2 FQGNSA. The CDR3 here is CASSPDRGGQPQHF. The CDR3 DNA sequence: TGTGCCAGCAGCCCGGACAGGGGCGGGCAGCCCCAGCATTTT.

The sample holds one count of this clone. CDR3 in amino acids: CASSERTGTETQYF. The CDR3 DNA follows: TGTGCCAGCAGCGAGCGGACAGGGACAGAGACCCAGTACTTC. The V gene is TRBV6-1, the J gene TRBJ2-5; 8 positions match TRBD1. The germline gives CDR1 MNHNS, CDR2 SASEGT. With V trimmed by 6 bases and J by 4 bases, 7 bases remained unmatched. This CDR3 has 14 amino acids.